A selection of T cell receptor beta chains follows, all from one sample in a study of cytomegalovirus exposure and HLA in healthy donors. Sequencing used immunoSEQ multiplex PCR; TCRdb keeps in-frame clones, though not all of them. This sample yields more than 150,000 clones, of which roughly 87% are seen a single time; about 1.5% belongs to the top ten. Sequencing was done on a sample of PBMCs. The source is a middle-aged man in good health and CMV-seronegative. The CDR3 runs from the conserved cysteine through the conserved F or W. Each record gives: CDR3 protein, V gene, J gene.

CDR3aa: CASSLLPTGELFF
v_gene: TRBV19
j_gene: TRBJ2-2

CDR3aa: CASSPGQINNEQFF
v_gene: TRBV18
j_gene: TRBJ2-1

CDR3aa: CASSPPDRRYEKLFF
v_gene: TRBV18
j_gene: TRBJ1-4

CDR3aa: CASSQTGGGSEF
v_gene: TRBV7-6
j_gene: TRBJ1-1

CDR3aa: CAWSQQQGRVVGYTF
v_gene: TRBV30
j_gene: TRBJ1-2

CDR3aa: CASSPIGRGFEGGELFF
v_gene: TRBV9
j_gene: TRBJ2-2

CDR3aa: CASWGLALNNEQFF
v_gene: TRBV6-5
j_gene: TRBJ2-1

CDR3aa: CASSLAGDWGEQYF
v_gene: TRBV28
j_gene: TRBJ2-7

CDR3aa: CAIGGVGANYGYTF
v_gene: TRBV28
j_gene: TRBJ1-2

CDR3aa: CASSQRQGSTGELFF
v_gene: TRBV4-3
j_gene: TRBJ2-2

CDR3aa: CASSVFERYTDTQYF
v_gene: TRBV9
j_gene: TRBJ2-3

CDR3aa: CASSSGLAGGLYEQYF
v_gene: TRBV7-2
j_gene: TRBJ2-7

CDR3aa: CASSLGQVLQETQYF
v_gene: TRBV5-1
j_gene: TRBJ2-5

CDR3aa: CASSLSGQGEGYTF
v_gene: TRBV5-1
j_gene: TRBJ1-2

CDR3aa: CASSQEGAGGSEETQYF
v_gene: TRBV14
j_gene: TRBJ2-5

CDR3aa: CASSLTPGVGEQFF
v_gene: TRBV7-2
j_gene: TRBJ2-1

CDR3aa: CASSWTVGTEAFF
v_gene: TRBV7-9
j_gene: TRBJ1-1

CDR3aa: CASTNVRGAEELFF
v_gene: TRBV11-1
j_gene: TRBJ2-2

CDR3aa: CASRTGNQGGELFF
v_gene: TRBV6-5
j_gene: TRBJ2-2

CDR3aa: CASSLTGTVENTIYF
v_gene: TRBV5-1
j_gene: TRBJ1-3

CDR3aa: CASSLSGARDEQYF
v_gene: TRBV7-3
j_gene: TRBJ2-7

CDR3aa: CASRPRGLSTNEKLFF
v_gene: TRBV4-1
j_gene: TRBJ1-4

CDR3aa: CAIRTSDYF
v_gene: TRBV27
j_gene: TRBJ2-7

CDR3aa: CASSQGRRGGASVEQFF
v_gene: TRBV4-3
j_gene: TRBJ2-1

CDR3aa: CASSPLRGRDRGSYEQYF
v_gene: TRBV18
j_gene: TRBJ2-7

CDR3aa: CASSEGGGGAKETQYF
v_gene: TRBV2
j_gene: TRBJ2-5

CDR3aa: CASSLIASGSYNEQFF
v_gene: TRBV28
j_gene: TRBJ2-1

CDR3aa: CASSLSPTPGQGLYEQYF
v_gene: TRBV5-5
j_gene: TRBJ2-7

CDR3aa: CATQGTSPYTDTQYF
v_gene: TRBV15
j_gene: TRBJ2-3

CDR3aa: CASSFYSRMNTEAFF
v_gene: TRBV7-9
j_gene: TRBJ1-1

CDR3aa: CASSPRTGASGELFF
v_gene: TRBV5-5
j_gene: TRBJ2-2

CDR3aa: CASSGQGAYNEQFF
v_gene: TRBV28
j_gene: TRBJ2-1

CDR3aa: CASSLGTGGGYTF
v_gene: TRBV5-8
j_gene: TRBJ1-2

CDR3aa: CASSVGQGEEKLFF
v_gene: TRBV9
j_gene: TRBJ1-4

CDR3aa: CASMSGTNTGELFF
v_gene: TRBV19
j_gene: TRBJ2-2

CDR3aa: CASSNRDTLHTF
v_gene: TRBV18
j_gene: TRBJ1-2

CDR3aa: CSSSFAYGYTF
v_gene: TRBV7-9
j_gene: TRBJ1-2

CDR3aa: CASSVTSGLGDTQYF
v_gene: TRBV7-6
j_gene: TRBJ2-3

CDR3aa: CASRRTGPRTSGRLSGTDTQYF
v_gene: TRBV27
j_gene: TRBJ2-3

CDR3aa: CASSLTGYQETQYF
v_gene: TRBV19
j_gene: TRBJ2-5

CDR3aa: CASSFTGGGNTIYF
v_gene: TRBV5-6
j_gene: TRBJ1-3

CDR3aa: CASSHRFPRYGYTF
v_gene: TRBV28
j_gene: TRBJ1-2

CDR3aa: CASSKEGDAYEQYF
v_gene: TRBV5-1
j_gene: TRBJ2-7

CDR3aa: CASSFGGADGNTIYF
v_gene: TRBV28
j_gene: TRBJ1-3

CDR3aa: CASSPRTGANTGELFF
v_gene: TRBV18
j_gene: TRBJ2-2

CDR3aa: CASSPRQDASYNEQFF
v_gene: TRBV4-3
j_gene: TRBJ2-1

CDR3aa: CASGEGLVRRAEQFF
v_gene: TRBV7-9
j_gene: TRBJ2-1

CDR3aa: CASSQVGGTRFYGYTF
v_gene: TRBV4-3
j_gene: TRBJ1-2

CDR3aa: CASSPPSTDTQYF
v_gene: TRBV18
j_gene: TRBJ2-3

CDR3aa: CASTQVDRGGKLFF
v_gene: TRBV28
j_gene: TRBJ1-4

CDR3aa: CASSSPGGRGYTF
v_gene: TRBV6-5
j_gene: TRBJ1-2

CDR3aa: CASSFLGTTDTQYF
v_gene: TRBV7-3
j_gene: TRBJ2-3

CDR3aa: CASSLGHPNQPQHF
v_gene: TRBV5-1
j_gene: TRBJ1-5

CDR3aa: CASSVLDRGHYGYTF
v_gene: TRBV9
j_gene: TRBJ1-2

CDR3aa: CAWSRGGGNQPQHF
v_gene: TRBV30
j_gene: TRBJ1-5

CDR3aa: CASSALPRANTGELFF
v_gene: TRBV9
j_gene: TRBJ2-2

CDR3aa: CASSVTSGAGETQYF
v_gene: TRBV7-7
j_gene: TRBJ2-5

CDR3aa: CASSSASGQETQYF
v_gene: TRBV9
j_gene: TRBJ2-5

CDR3aa: CASSVTGTGSHEQYF
v_gene: TRBV28
j_gene: TRBJ2-7